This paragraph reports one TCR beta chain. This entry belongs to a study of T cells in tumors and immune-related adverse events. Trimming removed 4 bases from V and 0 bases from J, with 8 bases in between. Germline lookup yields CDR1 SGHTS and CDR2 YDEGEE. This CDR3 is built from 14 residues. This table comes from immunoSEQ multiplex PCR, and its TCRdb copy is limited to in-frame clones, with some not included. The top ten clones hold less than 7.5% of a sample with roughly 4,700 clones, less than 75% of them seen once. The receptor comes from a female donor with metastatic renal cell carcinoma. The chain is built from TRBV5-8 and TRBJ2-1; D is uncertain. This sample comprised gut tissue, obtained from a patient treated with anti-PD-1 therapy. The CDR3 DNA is TGTGCCAGCAGCCGGACGGGCTCCTACAATGAGCAGTTCTTC. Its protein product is CASSRTGSYNEQFF.